What follows is one T cell receptor beta chain and its context. The antigen is undetermined. PCR involved 60 Vbeta and 13 Jbeta primers. Some clones are missing from TCRdb's copy, which holds only in-frame ones; the method was immunoSEQ multiplex PCR. Of roughly 100,000 clones in the sample, approximately 77% were seen once. This sample was taken from a study of cytomegalovirus exposure and HLA in healthy donors. Findings and limits, study-wide: Later on, analysis showed that most CMV-associated TCR beta chains appeared to be HLA-restricted.

Germline trimming cut 1 base from V and 6 bases from J; bases unmatched to any gene: 11. This CDR3 spans 18 amino acids. The germline V gene has CDR1 LGHNA and CDR2 YNFKEQ. This sequence originates from a middle-aged woman in good health and CMV-seronegative. The V call is TRBV4-2, the J call TRBJ2-1, with 11 bases matching TRBD2. The sequencing input was PBMCs. The CDR3 sequence: CASSQVGGTSGGFNEQFF. In DNA form, the CDR3 reads TGTGCCAGCAGCCAAGTAGGAGGTACTAGCGGGGGCTTCAATGAGCAGTTCTTC.